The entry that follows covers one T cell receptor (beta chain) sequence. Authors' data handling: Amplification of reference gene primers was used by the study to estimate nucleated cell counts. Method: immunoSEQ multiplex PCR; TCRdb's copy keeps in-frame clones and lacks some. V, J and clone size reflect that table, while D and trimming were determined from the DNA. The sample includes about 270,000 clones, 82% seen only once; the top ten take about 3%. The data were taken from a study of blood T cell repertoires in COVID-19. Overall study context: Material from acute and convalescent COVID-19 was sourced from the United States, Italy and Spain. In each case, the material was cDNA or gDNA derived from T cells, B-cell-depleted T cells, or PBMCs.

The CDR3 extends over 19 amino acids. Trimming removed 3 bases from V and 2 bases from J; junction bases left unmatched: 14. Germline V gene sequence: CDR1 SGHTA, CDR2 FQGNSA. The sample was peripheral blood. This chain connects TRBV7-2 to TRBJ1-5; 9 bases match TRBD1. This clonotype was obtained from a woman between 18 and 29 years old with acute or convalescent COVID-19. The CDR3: CASSFYRGTGISGNQPQHF. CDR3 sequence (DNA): TGTGCCAGCAGCTTTTATCGAGGGACAGGGATAAGCGGCAATCAGCCCCAGCATTTT.